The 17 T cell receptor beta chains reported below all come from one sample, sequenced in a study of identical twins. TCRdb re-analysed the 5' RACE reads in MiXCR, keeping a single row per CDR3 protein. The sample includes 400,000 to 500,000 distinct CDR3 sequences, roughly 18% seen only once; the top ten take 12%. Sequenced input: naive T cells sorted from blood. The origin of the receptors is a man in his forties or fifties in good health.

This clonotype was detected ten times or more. CDR3 amino acids: CSAKTGTSGNIKQYF. The CDR3 DNA reads as TGCAGTGCTAAAACCGGGACTAGCGGGAATATAAAGCAGTACTTC. The chain is built from TRBV20-1 and TRBJ2-7, with 13 positions matching TRBD2. The V gene's germline CDR1 is DFQATT and CDR2 SNEGSKA (reference sequence). The CDR3 sequence is 15 residues long. V lost 4 bases, J lost 8 bases, and 11 bases stayed unmatched.

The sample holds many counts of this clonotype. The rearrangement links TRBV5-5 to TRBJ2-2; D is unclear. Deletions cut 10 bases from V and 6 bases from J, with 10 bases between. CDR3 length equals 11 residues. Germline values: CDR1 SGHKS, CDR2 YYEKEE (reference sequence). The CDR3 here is CAFESAGELFF. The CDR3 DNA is TGTGCCTTTGAGTCGGCCGGGGAGCTGTTTTTT.

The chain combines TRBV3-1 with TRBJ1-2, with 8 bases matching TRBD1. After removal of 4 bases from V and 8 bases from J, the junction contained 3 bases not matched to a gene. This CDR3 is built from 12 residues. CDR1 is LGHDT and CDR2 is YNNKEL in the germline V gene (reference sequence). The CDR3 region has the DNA TGTGCCAGCAGCCGGACAGGGAACGGCTACACCTTC. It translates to CASSRTGNGYTF.

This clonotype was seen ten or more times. The CDR3 is CASRDGGTGNTIYF. CDR3 bases: TGTGCCAGCAGGGACGGGGGGACTGGAAACACCATATATTTT. The V call is TRBV12-3 or TRBV12-4, the J call TRBJ1-3, with a weak D call TRBD1 (5 bases). Between the trimmed V and J ends, which lost 6 bases and 2 bases, there was a span of 11 bases. This CDR3 is 14 amino acids long.

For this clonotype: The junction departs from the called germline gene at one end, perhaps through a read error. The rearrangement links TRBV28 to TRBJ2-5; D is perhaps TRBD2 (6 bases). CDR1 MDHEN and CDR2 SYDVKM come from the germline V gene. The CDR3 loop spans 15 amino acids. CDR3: CASSSGVLYQETQYF. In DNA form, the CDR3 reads TGTGCCAGCAGTTCGGGGGTCCTTTACCAGGAGACCCAGTACTTC.

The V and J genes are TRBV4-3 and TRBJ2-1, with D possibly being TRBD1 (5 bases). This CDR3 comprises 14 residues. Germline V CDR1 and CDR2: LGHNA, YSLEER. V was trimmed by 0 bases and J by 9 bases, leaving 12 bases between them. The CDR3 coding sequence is TGCGCCAGCAGCCAAGATATTAGGGGCGGTGAGCAGTTCTTC. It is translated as CASSQDIRGGEQFF.

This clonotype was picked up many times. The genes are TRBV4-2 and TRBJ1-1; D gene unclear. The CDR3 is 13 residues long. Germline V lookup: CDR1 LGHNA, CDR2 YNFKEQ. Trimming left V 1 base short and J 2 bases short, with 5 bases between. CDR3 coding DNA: TGTGCCAGCAGCCAAGGGGGAAACACTGAAGCTTTCTTT. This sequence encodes CASSQGGNTEAFF.

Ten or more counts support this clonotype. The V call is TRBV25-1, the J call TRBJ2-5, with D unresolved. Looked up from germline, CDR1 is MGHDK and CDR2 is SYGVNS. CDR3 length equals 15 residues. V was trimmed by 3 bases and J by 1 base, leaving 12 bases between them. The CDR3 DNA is TGTGCCAGCAGTGATTTAACGCGTGTCCAAGAGACCCAGTACTTC. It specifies CASSDLTRVQETQYF.

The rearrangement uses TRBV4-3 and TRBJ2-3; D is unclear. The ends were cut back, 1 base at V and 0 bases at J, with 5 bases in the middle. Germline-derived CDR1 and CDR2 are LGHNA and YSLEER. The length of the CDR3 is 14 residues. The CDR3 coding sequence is TGCGCCAGCAGCCAAGCGGCTAGCACAGATACGCAGTATTTT. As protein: CASSQAASTDTQYF.

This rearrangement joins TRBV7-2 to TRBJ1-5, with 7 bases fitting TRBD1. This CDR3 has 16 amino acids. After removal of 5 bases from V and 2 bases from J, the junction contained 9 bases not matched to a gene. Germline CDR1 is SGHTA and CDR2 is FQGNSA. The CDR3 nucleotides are TGTGCCAGCAGCAAAGACAGGGCCGGAGGCAATCAGCCCCAGCATTTT. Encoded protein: CASSKDRAGGNQPQHF.

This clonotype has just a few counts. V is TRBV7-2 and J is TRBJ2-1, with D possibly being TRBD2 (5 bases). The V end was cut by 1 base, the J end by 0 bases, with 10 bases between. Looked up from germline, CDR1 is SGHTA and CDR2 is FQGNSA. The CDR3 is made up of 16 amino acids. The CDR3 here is CASSLGSGLSYNEQFF. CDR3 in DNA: TGTGCCAGCAGCTTAGGGAGCGGCCTCTCCTACAATGAGCAGTTCTTC.

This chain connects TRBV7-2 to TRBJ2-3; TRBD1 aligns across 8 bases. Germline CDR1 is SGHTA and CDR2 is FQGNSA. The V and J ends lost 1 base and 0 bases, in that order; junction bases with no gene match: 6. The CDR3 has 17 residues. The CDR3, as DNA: TGTGCCAGCAGCTTAGGGTACAGGGGGTCTAGCACAGATACGCAGTATTTT. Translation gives CASSLGYRGSSTDTQYF.

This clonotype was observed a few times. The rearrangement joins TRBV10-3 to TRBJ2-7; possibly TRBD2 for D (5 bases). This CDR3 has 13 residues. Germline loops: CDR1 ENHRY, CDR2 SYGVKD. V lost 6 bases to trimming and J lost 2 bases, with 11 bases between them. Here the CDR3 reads CAISPDGAYEQYF. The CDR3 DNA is TGTGCCATCAGCCCTGACGGGGCCTACGAGCAGTACTTC.

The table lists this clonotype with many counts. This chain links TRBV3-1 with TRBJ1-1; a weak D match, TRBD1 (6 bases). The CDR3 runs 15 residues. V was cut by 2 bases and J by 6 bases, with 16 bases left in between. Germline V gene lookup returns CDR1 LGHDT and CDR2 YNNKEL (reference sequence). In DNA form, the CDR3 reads TGTGCCAGCAGCCAAATCGGCATGGGGGCCTCTGAAGCTTTCTTT. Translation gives CASSQIGMGASEAFF.

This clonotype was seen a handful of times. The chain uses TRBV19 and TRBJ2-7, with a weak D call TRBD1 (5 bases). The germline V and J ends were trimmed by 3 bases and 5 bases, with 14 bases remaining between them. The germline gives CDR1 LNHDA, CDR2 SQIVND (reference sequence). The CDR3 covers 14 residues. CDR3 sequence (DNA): TGTGCCAGTAGTATCCAGGGTTCTTTCCACGAGCAGTACTTC. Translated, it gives CASSIQGSFHEQYF.

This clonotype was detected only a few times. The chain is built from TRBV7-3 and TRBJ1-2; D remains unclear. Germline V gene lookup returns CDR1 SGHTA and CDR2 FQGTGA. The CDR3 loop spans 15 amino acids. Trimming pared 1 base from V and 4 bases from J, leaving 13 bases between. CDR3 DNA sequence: TGTGCCAGCAGCTTAAAGGCAGGAGGCGGCTATGGCTACACCTTC. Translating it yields CASSLKAGGGYGYTF.

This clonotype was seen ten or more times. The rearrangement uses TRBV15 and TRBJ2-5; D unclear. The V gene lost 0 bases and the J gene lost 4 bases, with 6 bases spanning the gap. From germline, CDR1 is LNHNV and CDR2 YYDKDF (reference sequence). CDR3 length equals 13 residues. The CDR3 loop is CATSRDSRETQYF. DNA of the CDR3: TGTGCCACCAGCAGAGATAGCCGAGAGACCCAGTACTTC.